These 12 T cell receptor beta chains were all obtained from the same sample, sequenced in a study of response to subunit inactivated influenza vaccine. From the RT-PCR reads, TCRdb called clonotypes with MiXCR, one entry per CDR3 protein. The sample has roughly 710,000 distinct CDR3 sequences, around 15% seen once; the top ten hold less than 8.5%. Specimen: PBMCs from blood, collected approximately 15 days before vaccination. The receptors were sampled from a man aged 45 to 65 who received an inactivated influenza vaccine.

The J gene is TRBJ2-1, the V gene TRBV4-1, with D perhaps matching TRBD1 or TRBD2 (5 bases each). The germline CDR1 and CDR2 sequences are MGHRA and YSYEKL. CDR3 size: 14 residues. Trimming removed 3 bases from V and 7 bases from J, with 13 bases in between. CDR3 sequence: CASSHLGEGNEQFF. The CDR3 DNA is TGCGCCAGCAGCCACCTGGGGGAAGGGAATGAGCAGTTCTTC.

This clonotype was seen only a few times. This chain joins TRBV25-1 and TRBJ2-3, with D perhaps being TRBD1 or TRBD2 (5 bases each). The CDR3 length is 17 residues. From germline, CDR1 is MGHDK and CDR2 SYGVNS. V was trimmed by 6 bases and J by 1 base, leaving 20 bases between them. CDR3 region: CASSPSGARRRTDTQYF. The CDR3 nucleotides read TGTGCCAGCAGCCCCTCCGGGGCACGACGACGCACAGATACGCAGTATTTT.

In this sample, this clonotype turned up a few times. The chain couples TRBV10-1 to TRBJ2-7, with D perhaps TRBD1 or TRBD2 (5 bases each). This CDR3 region has 14 residues. Germline CDR1 reads WNHNN; CDR2 reads SYGVQD (reference sequence). V was cut by 3 bases and J by 1 base, with 10 bases left in between. The CDR3 region has the DNA TGCGCCAGCAGTGATGGGGACGGATCCTACGAGCAGTACTTC. This translates into CASSDGDGSYEQYF.

This clonotype was seen many times. The genes are TRBV15 and TRBJ2-2; no reliable D call. V gave up 4 bases and J gave up 0 bases, with 6 bases separating them. Germline CDR1 reads LNHNV; CDR2 reads YYDKDF (reference sequence). This CDR3 has 14 amino acids. The CDR3 region is CATSISTNTGELFF. DNA for the CDR3: TGTGCCACCAGCATAAGCACGAACACCGGGGAGCTGTTTTTT.

This clonotype was counted a few times. The V gene is TRBV15, the J gene TRBJ1-1, with D uncertain. Looked up from germline, CDR1 is LNHNV and CDR2 is YYDKDF (reference sequence). This CDR3 region has 12 residues. V shed 3 bases and J shed 8 bases, with 10 bases lying between them. In DNA form, the CDR3 reads TGTGCCACCAGCAGCGGGCTCCCCGAAGCTTTCTTT. Translating gives CATSSGLPEAFF.

This clonotype was recorded at least ten times. The chain employs TRBV4-2 and TRBJ2-3; TRBD2 aligns across 11 bases. The CDR3 loop spans 15 amino acids. CDR1 and CDR2 from the germline V gene are LGHNA and YNFKEQ. After removal of 4 bases from V and 2 bases from J, the junction contained 2 bases not matched to a gene. As DNA, the CDR3 is TGTGCCAGCAGCCCGGGACTAGCGGCCACAGATACGCAGTATTTT. Translating it yields CASSPGLAATDTQYF.

The table lists this clonotype with a few counts. J is TRBJ1-6 and V is TRBV9; 11 bases map to TRBD1. The CDR3 loop spans 15 amino acids. Germline lookup yields CDR1 SGDLS and CDR2 YYNGEE. The junction had 4 bases not matched to a gene; V was cut back by 3 bases and J by 8 bases. CDR3 sequence reads: CASSGPGQGDSPLHF. The CDR3, as DNA: TGTGCCAGCAGCGGGCCGGGACAGGGGGATTCACCCCTCCACTTT.

V and J are TRBV5-1 and TRBJ2-2; D is uncertain. The CDR3 spans 13 residues. Germline loops: CDR1 SGHRS, CDR2 YFSETQ. Deletions cut 0 bases from V and 7 bases from J, with 7 bases between. The CDR3 reads CASSLAGGGELFF. In nucleotides, the CDR3 is TGCGCCAGCAGCTTGGCAGGTGGCGGGGAGCTGTTTTTT.

CDR3 loop: CASCRTSATGELFF. CDR3 sequence (DNA): TGTGCCAGCTGCCGGACTAGCGCGACCGGGGAGCTGTTTTTT. The chain employs TRBV12-3 or TRBV12-4 and TRBJ2-2, with 9 bases aligning to TRBD2. The CDR3 contains 14 residues. V gave up 8 bases and J gave up 5 bases; unmatched junction bases: 6.

This chain links TRBV20-1 with TRBJ1-1, with TRBD1 matching over 8 bases. Germline V gives CDR1 DFQATT, CDR2 SNEGSKA (reference sequence). The CDR3 sequence is 17 residues long. The ends lost 4 bases at V and 2 bases at J; junction bases unmatched: 15. As DNA, the CDR3 is TGCAGTGCTATTGGGACAGGCGGAATTCTACCAAACACTGAAGCTTTCTTT. Encoded protein: CSAIGTGGILPNTEAFF.

This clonotype was counted a few times. The gene calls are TRBV27 and TRBJ2-7; a weak D match, TRBD1 (5 bases). Trimming shortened V by 3 bases and J by 3 bases, and 12 bases separated the two germline ends. The CDR3 runs 14 residues. Germline lookup yields CDR1 MNHEY and CDR2 SMNVEV (reference sequence). The CDR3 is CASSFFRRGYEQYF. Here the CDR3 DNA reads TGTGCCAGCAGTTTCTTCCGTAGGGGCTACGAGCAGTACTTC.

This clonotype was detected a few times. The genes are TRBV12-3 or TRBV12-4 and TRBJ2-3; D gene unclear. This CDR3 spans 14 amino acids. Trimming took off 2 bases at V and 0 bases at J, with 6 bases between the two ends. As DNA, the CDR3 is TGTGCCAGCAGTTTATTTACTAGCACAGATACGCAGTATTTT. Encoded protein: CASSLFTSTDTQYF.